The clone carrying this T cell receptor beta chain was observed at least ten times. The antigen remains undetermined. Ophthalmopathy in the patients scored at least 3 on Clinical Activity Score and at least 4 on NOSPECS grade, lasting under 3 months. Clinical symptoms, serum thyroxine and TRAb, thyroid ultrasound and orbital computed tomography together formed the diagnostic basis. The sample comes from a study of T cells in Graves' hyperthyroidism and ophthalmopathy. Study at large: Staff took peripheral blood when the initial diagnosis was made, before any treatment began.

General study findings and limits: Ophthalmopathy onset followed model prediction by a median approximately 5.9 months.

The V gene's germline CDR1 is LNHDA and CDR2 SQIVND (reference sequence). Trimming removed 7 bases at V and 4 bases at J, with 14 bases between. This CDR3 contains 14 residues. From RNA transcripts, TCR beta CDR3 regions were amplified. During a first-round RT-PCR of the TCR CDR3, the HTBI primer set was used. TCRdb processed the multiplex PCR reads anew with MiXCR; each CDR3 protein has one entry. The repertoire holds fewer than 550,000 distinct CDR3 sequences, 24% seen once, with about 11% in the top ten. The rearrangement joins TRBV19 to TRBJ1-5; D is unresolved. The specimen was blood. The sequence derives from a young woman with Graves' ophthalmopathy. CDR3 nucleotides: TGTGCCAGTAAATCAAGAGGTGGTAATCAGCCCCAGCATTTT. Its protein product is CASKSRGGNQPQHF.